This passage covers 15 T cell receptor beta chains from one sample sequenced in a study of T cell responses to AZD1222 COVID-19 vaccine. Assay used: immunoSEQ multiplex PCR; TCRdb lists only in-frame clones, some missing. The table shows about 190,000 clones, with roughly 90% occurring only once. Specimen: peripheral blood, collected on day 0 of AZD1222 vaccination. These receptors came from an adult in good health.

The rearrangement uses TRBV9 and TRBJ1-5, with 7 bases aligning to TRBD1. The CDR3 is 15 residues long. Trimming removed 3 bases from V and 2 bases from J; junction bases left unmatched: 5. Germline V gives CDR1 SGDLS, CDR2 YYNGEE. The CDR3 sequence: CASSATGEGNQPQHF. CDR3 nucleotides: TGTGCCAGCAGCGCCACAGGGGAGGGCAATCAGCCCCAGCATTTT.

This chain connects TRBV29-1 to TRBJ2-3, with D perhaps matching TRBD1 (6 bases). Trimming took 4 bases from V and 2 from J, leaving 16 bases between them. The germline V gene has CDR1 SQVTM and CDR2 ANQGSEA. This CDR3 is built from 15 residues. The CDR3 spells CSVVGGTGFTDTQYF. The CDR3 DNA reads TGCAGCGTTGTAGGGGGTACAGGGTTCACAGATACGCAGTATTTT.

The V call is TRBV15, the J call TRBJ2-1; possible D gene TRBD2, 6 bases. Trimming pared 1 base from V and 5 bases from J, leaving 21 bases between. Germline V gene sequence: CDR1 LNHNV, CDR2 YYDKDF (reference sequence). The CDR3 is 18 amino acids. The CDR3 is CATSRGRLGTYTDNEQFF. CDR3 bases: TGTGCCACCAGCAGAGGCCGCCTGGGGACTTATACTGACAATGAGCAGTTCTTC.

The chain couples TRBV19 to TRBJ2-5, with TRBD1 matching 8 bases. This CDR3 has 13 residues. Germline trimming cut 6 bases from V and 4 bases from J; bases unmatched to any gene: 4. Germline V gene sequence: CDR1 LNHDA, CDR2 SQIVND (reference sequence). The CDR3 region is CASSGQGGETQYF. CDR3 nucleotide sequence: TGTGCCAGTAGCGGACAGGGAGGAGAGACCCAGTACTTC.

This chain connects TRBV10-1 to TRBJ1-1; 12 bases align to TRBD1. Germline CDR1 WNHNN, CDR2 SYGVQD (reference sequence). The junction had 2 bases not matched to a gene; V was cut back by 4 bases and J by 5 bases. This CDR3 has 14 amino acids. This CDR3 reads CASSAGQGATEAFF. CDR3 sequence (DNA): TGCGCCAGCAGTGCGGGACAGGGGGCGACTGAAGCTTTCTTT.

The chain recombines TRBV11-3 with TRBJ2-1; D unclear. The CDR3 contains 15 residues. Germline V gene data show CDR1 as SGHNT and CDR2 as YENEEA. V was trimmed by 5 bases and J by 0 bases, leaving 11 bases between them. Written as DNA, the CDR3 is TGTGCCAGCAGCCTCCGGGCGAGCTCCTACAATGAGCAGTTCTTC. Amino acid sequence: CASSLRASSYNEQFF.

The chain combines TRBV27 with TRBJ1-6; TRBD1 is a possible D gene (6 bases). Germline values: CDR1 MNHEY, CDR2 SMNVEV (reference sequence). The germline V and J ends were trimmed by 5 bases and 7 bases, with 18 bases remaining between them. The length of the CDR3 is 16 residues. Here the CDR3 reads CASSPLITGKNSPLHF. The CDR3 DNA follows: TGTGCCAGCAGTCCCCTAATCACAGGGAAGAATTCACCCCTCCACTTT.

This clone occurred a few times. The chain has TRBV5-4 and TRBJ2-1; D remains unclear. Germline assignment: CDR1 SGHNT and CDR2 YYREEE (reference sequence). V dropped 4 bases and J dropped 2 bases, with 19 bases sitting between them. This CDR3 has 17 residues. In DNA, the CDR3 is TGTGCCAGCAGCCAGACGCCGGCAGGAACCACCTACAATGAGCAGTTCTTC. It encodes CASSQTPAGTTYNEQFF.

The gene calls are TRBV28 and TRBJ1-4, with D tentatively TRBD1 (5 bases). Germline CDR1 reads MDHEN; CDR2 reads SYDVKM. Trimming left V 4 bases short and J 3 bases short, with 15 bases between. The CDR3 spans 16 residues. The DNA of the CDR3 is TGTGCCAGCAGTTCCATCGACAGTTTTCCTAATGAAAAACTGTTTTTT. It yields the protein CASSSIDSFPNEKLFF.

This rearrangement joins TRBV11-2 to TRBJ2-7; possible D gene TRBD1, 6 bases. This CDR3 region has 14 residues. The V end was cut by 6 bases, the J end by 4 bases, with 16 bases between. Germline V CDR1 and CDR2: SGHAT, FQNNGV. CDR3 sequence: CASSPRTVGYEQYF. CDR3 DNA: TGTGCCAGCAGTCCCAGGACAGTTGGTTACGAGCAGTACTTC.

CDR3 in DNA: TGCGCCAGCAGCTTGGGCGCTAGCCCGTACTACAATGAGCAGTTCTTC. Protein product: CASSLGASPYYNEQFF. This chain joins TRBV5-1 and TRBJ2-1; tentatively, D is TRBD2 (5 bases). This CDR3 has 16 amino acids. Trimming left V 0 bases short and J 3 bases short, with 13 bases between. CDR1 and CDR2 (germline): SGHRS, YFSETQ.

The V gene is TRBV5-8, the J gene TRBJ2-1; the D call may be TRBD1 or TRBD2 (5 bases each). The CDR3 has 14 residues. CDR1 SGHTS and CDR2 YDEGEE come from the germline V gene. V was trimmed by 3 bases and J by 10 bases, leaving 17 bases between them. The CDR3 DNA reads as TGTGCCAGCAGCTCACTCGGGGCCTACGGAGAGCAGTTCTTC. Protein product: CASSSLGAYGEQFF.

This clone came up once. This chain links TRBV7-3 with TRBJ2-7; D might be TRBD1 (6 bases). The germline V and J ends were trimmed by 5 bases and 1 base, with 9 bases remaining between them. Per germline, CDR1 SGHTA and CDR2 FQGTGA. The CDR3 runs 13 residues. In nucleotides, the CDR3 is TGTGCCAGCAGCCAGGACAGTTCCTACGAGCAGTACTTC. This codes for CASSQDSSYEQYF.

The CDR3 loop reads CASSLVAGESTSTDTQYF. CDR3 in DNA: TGTGCCAGCAGCTTAGTAGCGGGGGAAAGCACTAGCACAGATACGCAGTATTTT. The rearrangement joins TRBV7-2 to TRBJ2-3, with 9 bases fitting TRBD2. The CDR3 is 18 residues long. Per the germline V gene, CDR1 is SGHTA and CDR2 is FQGNSA. Trimming at V came to 1 base and at J to 0 bases, leaving 8 bases not matched to a gene.

The chain recombines TRBV28 with TRBJ2-7; D is ambiguous. Germline lookup yields CDR1 MDHEN and CDR2 SYDVKM. The CDR3 runs 15 residues. The germline V and J ends were trimmed by 2 bases and 4 bases, with 15 bases remaining between them. The CDR3 bases are TGTGCCAGCAGTTTAAGGTCCAGGATGAGGTACGAGCAGTACTTC. It is translated as CASSLRSRMRYEQYF.